The T cell receptor (beta chain) described here comes from a study of OX40 agonist ivuxolimab in advanced cancers. Study details: Hepatocellular carcinoma, melanoma, renal cell or head and neck cancer occurred in dose-escalation patients. Among those enrolled, mean age was around 60 years (range about 23 to 85) and about 79% were male. Antecedent anti-PD-1, anti-PD-L1 or anti-CTLA-4 therapy was permissible, with about 40% having received some. Study conclusions and caveats: Within 6 weeks, CD4+ and CD8+ blood T cells expanded clonally at 0.1 to 3.0 mg/kg.

Trimming pared 2 bases from V and 2 bases from J, leaving 16 bases between. The CDR3 sequence is 16 residues long. CDR1 MNHNS and CDR2 SASEGT come from the germline V gene. Data came from immunoSEQ multiplex PCR; TCRdb stores just in-frame clones and leaves some out. Seen here are roughly 48,000 clones, about 83% observed once, and the top ten hold 10%. In the case of this clone: The antigen is unknown.

The material was CD4+ or CD8+ T cells sorted from blood, obtained in a trial of the OX40 agonist ivuxolimab. The sequence came from an adult with an advanced solid tumor such as melanoma, head and neck, liver or kidney cancer. The rearrangement joins TRBV6-1 to TRBJ2-7; no clear D gene. In nucleotides, the CDR3 is TGTGCCAGCAGTGAAATGGGTTTTGGCGGAGCCTACGAGCAGTACTTC. Translation gives CASSEMGFGGAYEQYF.